Listed below are T cell receptor beta chains from one sample, sequenced in a study of T cells in localized non-small cell lung cancer. Only in-frame clones appear in the TCRdb table, and some are missing; sequencing was by immunoSEQ multiplex PCR. The table has about 57,000 clones, 80% to 95% seen once; the top ten hold just under 20%. The starting material was peripheral blood, obtained before any cancer treatment. The receptors originated from a man aged 40 to 70 with stage I lung adenocarcinoma. CDR3s include the opening cysteine and the closing phenylalanine or tryptophan. The D gene is left open where the match is weak.

v_gene	d_gene	j_gene	CDR3nt	CDR3aa
TRBV7-9	-	TRBJ1-1	TGTGCCAGCAGCGAACCTATGAACACTGAAGCTTTCTTT	CASSEPMNTEAFF
TRBV5-4	TRBD2	TRBJ2-2	TGTGCCAGCAGAATAGCGGGAGGGGACACCGGGGAGCTGTTTTTT	CASRIAGGDTGELFF
TRBV2	TRBD1	TRBJ1-2	TGTGCCAGCCAATCAGGGGGACAGGGCTATGGCTACACCTTC	CASQSGGQGYGYTF
TRBV27	TRBD2	TRBJ2-3	TGTGCCAGCAGAAAGACTAGCAGGGGCACAGATACGCAGTATTTT	CASRKTSRGTDTQYF
TRBV5-1	-	TRBJ2-3	TGCGCCAGCAGCTTGGGCAGGGGCGGCACAGATACGCAGTATTTT	CASSLGRGGTDTQYF
TRBV18	-	TRBJ1-1	TGTGCCAGCTCCCGAGGAGTATCCACTGAAGCTTTCTTT	CASSRGVSTEAFF
TRBV7-9	-	TRBJ2-2	TGTGCCAGCAGTCCTGTTGGGGTGAACACCGGGGAGCTGTTTTTT	CASSPVGVNTGELFF
TRBV2	TRBD1	TRBJ2-7	TGTGCCAGCAGAGGTCCCGGGACAGGGAACGAGCAGTACTTC	CASRGPGTGNEQYF
TRBV5-5	-	TRBJ1-5	TGTGCCAGCAGCTTCAATCCCTTTCAGCCTAGCAATCAGCCCCAGCATTTT	CASSFNPFQPSNQPQHF
TRBV6-5	-	TRBJ1-5	TGTGCCAGCAGTTACTCAGGAGGGGGAAACAATCAGCCCCAGCATTTT	CASSYSGGGNNQPQHF
TRBV14	-	TRBJ2-3	TGTGCCAGCAGCGAAAGGTCAAGTACTAGCACAGATACGCAGTATTTT	CASSERSSTSTDTQYF
TRBV4-1	TRBD2	TRBJ2-7	TGCGCCAGCAGCCGCAGACTAGCGGGAGATAACTTGGGCGAGCAGTACTTC	CASSRRLAGDNLGEQYF
TRBV19	-	TRBJ1-5	TGTGCCAGTAGTTCGTTTGACGTTAGCAATCAGCCCCAGCATTTT	CASSSFDVSNQPQHF
TRBV9	-	TRBJ1-4	TGTGCCAGCAGCGCAACGGGGGGAAGCGGGAAACTGTTTTTT	CASSATGGSGKLFF
TRBV6-5	-	TRBJ2-1	TGTGCCAGCTTTCTGGGCGGACGGGAGTTCTTC	CASFLGGREFF
TRBV5-4	TRBD1	TRBJ2-7	TGTGCCAGCAGCTTGGGAGGGGGCGCCCCGAAAGAGCAGTACTTC	CASSLGGGAPKEQYF